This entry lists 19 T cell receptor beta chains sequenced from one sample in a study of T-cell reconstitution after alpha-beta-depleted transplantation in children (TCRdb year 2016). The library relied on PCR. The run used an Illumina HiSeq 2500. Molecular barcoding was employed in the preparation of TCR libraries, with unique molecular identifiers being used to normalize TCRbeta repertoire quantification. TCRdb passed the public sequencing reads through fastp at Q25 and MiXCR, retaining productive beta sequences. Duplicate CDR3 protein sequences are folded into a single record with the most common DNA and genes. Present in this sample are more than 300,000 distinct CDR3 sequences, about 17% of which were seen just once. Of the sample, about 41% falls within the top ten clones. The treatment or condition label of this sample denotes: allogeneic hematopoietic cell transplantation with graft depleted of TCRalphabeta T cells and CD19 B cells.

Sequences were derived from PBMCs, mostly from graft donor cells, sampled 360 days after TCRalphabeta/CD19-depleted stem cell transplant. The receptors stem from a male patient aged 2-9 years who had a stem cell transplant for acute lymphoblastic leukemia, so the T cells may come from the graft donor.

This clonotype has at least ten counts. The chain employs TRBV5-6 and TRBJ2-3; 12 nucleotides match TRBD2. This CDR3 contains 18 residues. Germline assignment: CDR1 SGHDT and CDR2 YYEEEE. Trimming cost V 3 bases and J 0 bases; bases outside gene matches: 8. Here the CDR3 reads CASSSSGRALISTDTQYF. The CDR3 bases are TGTGCCAGCAGCTCTAGCGGGAGGGCCCTCATCAGCACAGATACGCAGTATTTT.

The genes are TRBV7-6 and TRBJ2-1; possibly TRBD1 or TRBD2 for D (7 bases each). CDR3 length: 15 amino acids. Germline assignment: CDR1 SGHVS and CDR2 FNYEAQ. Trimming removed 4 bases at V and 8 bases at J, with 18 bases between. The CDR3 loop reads CASSWEGARGDEQFF. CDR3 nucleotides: TGTGCCAGCAGCTGGGAGGGGGCTAGAGGGGATGAGCAGTTCTTC.

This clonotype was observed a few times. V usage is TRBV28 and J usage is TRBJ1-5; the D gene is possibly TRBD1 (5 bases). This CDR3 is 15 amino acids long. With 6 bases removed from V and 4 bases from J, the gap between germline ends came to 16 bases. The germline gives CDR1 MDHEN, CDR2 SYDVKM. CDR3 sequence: CASSPRGGGNQPQHF. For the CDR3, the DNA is TGTGCCAGCAGCCCTCGGGGGGGAGGTAATCAGCCCCAGCATTTT.

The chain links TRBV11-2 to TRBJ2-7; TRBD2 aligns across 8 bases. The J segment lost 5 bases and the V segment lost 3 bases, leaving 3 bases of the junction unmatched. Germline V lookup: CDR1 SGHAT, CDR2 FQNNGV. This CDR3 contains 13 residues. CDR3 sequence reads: CASSLTSVHEQYF. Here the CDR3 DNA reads TGTGCCAGCAGCTTGACTAGCGTCCACGAGCAGTACTTC. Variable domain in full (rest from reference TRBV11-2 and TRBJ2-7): EAGVAQSPRYKIIEKRQSVAFWCNPISGHATLYWYQQILGQGPKLLIQFQNNGVVDDSQLPKDRFSAERLKGVDSTLKIQPAKLEDSAVYLCASSLTSVHEQYFGPGTRLTVT.

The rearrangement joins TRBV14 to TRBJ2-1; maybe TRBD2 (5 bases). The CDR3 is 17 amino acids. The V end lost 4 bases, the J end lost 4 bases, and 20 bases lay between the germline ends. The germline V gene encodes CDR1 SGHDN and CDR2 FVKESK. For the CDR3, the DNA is TGTGCCAGCAGCCCGTTAGATGGTAGCGCAGCGTACAATGAGCAGTTCTTC. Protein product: CASSPLDGSAAYNEQFF.

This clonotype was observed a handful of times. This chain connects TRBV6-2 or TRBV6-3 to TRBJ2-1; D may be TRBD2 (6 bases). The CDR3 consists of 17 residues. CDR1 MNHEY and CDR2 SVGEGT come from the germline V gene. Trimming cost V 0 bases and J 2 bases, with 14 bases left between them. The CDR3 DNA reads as TGTGCCAGCAGTTACTCCCTCGGGGGAGAAGCCTACAATGAGCAGTTCTTC. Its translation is CASSYSLGGEAYNEQFF.

CDR3 sequence (DNA): TGCAGTGCCCGTCTAACTAGCGGGAGGGCAGAGACCCAGTACTTC. It codes for CSARLTSGRAETQYF. The chain links TRBV20-1 to TRBJ2-5; 13 nucleotides line up with TRBD2. The CDR3 is 15 amino acids. Germline V lookup: CDR1 DFQATT, CDR2 SNEGSKA (reference sequence). J gave up 4 bases and V 6 bases, and 8 bases lay outside the gene matches.

The CDR3 DNA follows: TGCGCCAGCAGCCAAGACCGGGACCCCAACAATGAGCAGTTCTTC. This codes for CASSQDRDPNNEQFF. The rearrangement joins TRBV4-3 to TRBJ2-1; either TRBD1 or TRBD2 may supply D (5 bases each). The germline V and J ends were trimmed by 0 bases and 5 bases, with 11 bases remaining between them. Germline V CDR1 and CDR2: LGHNA, YSLEER. This CDR3 is built from 15 residues.

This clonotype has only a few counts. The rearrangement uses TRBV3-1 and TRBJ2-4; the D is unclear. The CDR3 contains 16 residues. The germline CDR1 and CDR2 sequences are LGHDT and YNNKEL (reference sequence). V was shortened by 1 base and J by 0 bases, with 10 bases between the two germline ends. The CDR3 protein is CASSQGTITAKNIQYF. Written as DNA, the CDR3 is TGTGCCAGCAGCCAAGGTACAATAACAGCCAAAAACATTCAGTACTTC.

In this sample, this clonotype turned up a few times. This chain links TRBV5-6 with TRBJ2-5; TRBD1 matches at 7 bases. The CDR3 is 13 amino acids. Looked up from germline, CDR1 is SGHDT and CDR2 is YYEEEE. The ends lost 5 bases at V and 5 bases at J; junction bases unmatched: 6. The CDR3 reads CASSPDRVETQYF. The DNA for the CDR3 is TGTGCCAGCAGTCCCGACAGGGTGGAGACCCAGTACTTC.

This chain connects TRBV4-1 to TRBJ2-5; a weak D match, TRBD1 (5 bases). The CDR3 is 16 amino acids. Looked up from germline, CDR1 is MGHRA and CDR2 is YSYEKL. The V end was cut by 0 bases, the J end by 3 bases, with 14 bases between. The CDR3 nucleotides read TGCGCCAGCAGCCAAGACATGACAGAATGGAAAGAGACCCAGTACTTC. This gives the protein CASSQDMTEWKETQYF.

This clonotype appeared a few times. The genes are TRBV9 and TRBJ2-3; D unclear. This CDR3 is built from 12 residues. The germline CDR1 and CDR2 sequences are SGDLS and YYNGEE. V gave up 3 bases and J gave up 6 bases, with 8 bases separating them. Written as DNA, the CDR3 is TGTGCCAGCAGCGAGTGGGATGATACGCAGTATTTT. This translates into CASSEWDDTQYF.

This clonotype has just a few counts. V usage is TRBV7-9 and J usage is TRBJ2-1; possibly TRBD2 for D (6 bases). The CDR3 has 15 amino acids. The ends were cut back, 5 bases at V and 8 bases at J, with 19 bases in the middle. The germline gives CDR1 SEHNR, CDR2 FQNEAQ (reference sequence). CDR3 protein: CASSVRDWGADEQFF. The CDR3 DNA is TGTGCCAGCAGCGTACGGGACTGGGGTGCGGATGAGCAGTTCTTC.

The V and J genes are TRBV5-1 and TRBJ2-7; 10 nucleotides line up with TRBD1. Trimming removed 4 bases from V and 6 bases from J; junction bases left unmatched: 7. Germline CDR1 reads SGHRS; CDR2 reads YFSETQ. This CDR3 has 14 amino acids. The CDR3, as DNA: TGCGCCAGCAGCCAAGCGGGACAGGGGTTCGAGCAGTACTTC. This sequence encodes CASSQAGQGFEQYF.

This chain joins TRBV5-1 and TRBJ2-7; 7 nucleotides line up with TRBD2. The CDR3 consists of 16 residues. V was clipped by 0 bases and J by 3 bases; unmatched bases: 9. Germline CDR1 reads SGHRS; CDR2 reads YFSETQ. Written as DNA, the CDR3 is TGCGCCAGCAGCTTGGCCTCGTCGGCTAGCGGCTACGAGCAGTACTTC. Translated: CASSLASSASGYEQYF.

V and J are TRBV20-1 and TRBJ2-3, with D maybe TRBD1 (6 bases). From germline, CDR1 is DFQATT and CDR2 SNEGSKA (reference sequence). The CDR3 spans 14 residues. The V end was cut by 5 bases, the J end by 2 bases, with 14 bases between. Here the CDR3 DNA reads TGCAGTGCTGGAGGACAGATTTCCACAGATACGCAGTATTTT. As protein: CSAGGQISTDTQYF.

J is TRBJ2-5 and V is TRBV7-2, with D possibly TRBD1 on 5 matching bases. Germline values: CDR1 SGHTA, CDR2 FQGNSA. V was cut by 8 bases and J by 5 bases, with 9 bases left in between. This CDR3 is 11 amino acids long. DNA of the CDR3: TGTGCCAGCTCGAACAGGGAGACCCAGTACTTC. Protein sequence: CASSNRETQYF.

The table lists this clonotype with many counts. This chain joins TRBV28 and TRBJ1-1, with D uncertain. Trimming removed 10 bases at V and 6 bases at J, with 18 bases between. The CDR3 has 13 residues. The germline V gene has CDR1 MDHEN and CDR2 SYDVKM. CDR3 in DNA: TGTGCCATCGCGGCTCACCGGCCACCTGAAGCTTTCTTT. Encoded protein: CAIAAHRPPEAFF.

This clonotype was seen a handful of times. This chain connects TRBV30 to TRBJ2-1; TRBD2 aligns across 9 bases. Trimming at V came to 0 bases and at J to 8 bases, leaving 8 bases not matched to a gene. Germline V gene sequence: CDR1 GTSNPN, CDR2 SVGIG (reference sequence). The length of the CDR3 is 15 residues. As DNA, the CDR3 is TGTGCCTGGAGTGTAATGGGACTAGCTATGGATGAGCAGTTCTTC. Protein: CAWSVMGLAMDEQFF.